This T cell receptor (beta chain) was recovered during a study of spatial heterogeneity in lung cancer. Background on the study: Consistent detection of more beta-chain than alpha-chain sequences was observed.

The CDR3 sequence is 12 residues long. J gave up 15 bases and V 6 bases, and 5 bases lay outside the gene matches. The time point: blood at routine non-recurrence follow-up after resection. This clonotype came up a few times. TCRdb redid the calling of the 5' RACE reads with MiXCR, one entry per CDR3 protein. The sample records around 45,000 distinct CDR3 sequences, around 21% being singletons. This sequence was found in a female donor with early-stage non-small cell lung cancer. The source material was PBMCs, sampled at follow-up. This chain joins TRBV12-3 or TRBV12-4 and TRBJ1-6; 10 bases are shared with TRBD1. CDR3 coding DNA: TGTGCCAGCAGCCCGGGACAGGGGCTCCTCCACTTT. It translates to CASSPGQGLLHF.